The sequence of this TCR beta chain was determined in a study of blood T cell repertoires in COVID-19. In the study overall: Sites across the United States, Italy and Spain contributed samples from acute and convalescent COVID-19. The cDNA or gDNA used as material had been derived from T cells, B-cell-depleted T cells, or PBMCs.

In the original workflow: The authors estimated nucleated cell counts from reference gene primer amplification. Sequencing was performed with immunoSEQ multiplex PCR; in TCRdb, only in-frame clones are kept and a portion is missing. V, J and clone size were drawn from that table, and D and trimming were deduced from the DNA. The sample holds some 200,000 clones, roughly four fifths seen once. V was clipped by 3 bases and J by 8 bases; unmatched bases: 5. The germline gives CDR1 SGHVS, CDR2 FQNEAQ. The CDR3 has 14 amino acids. This chain uses TRBV7-8 with TRBJ2-1, with 9 bases fitting TRBD2. This sequence was found in a woman in her forties with acute or convalescent COVID-19. Sequencing used peripheral blood. CDR3: CASSFLRGGHEQFF. DNA for the CDR3: TGTGCCAGCAGCTTTTTGCGGGGGGGCCATGAGCAGTTCTTC.